These 15 T cell receptor beta chains originate from one sample sequenced in a study of T cells after yellow fever vaccination. TCRdb re-called the 5' RACE reads with MiXCR, one entry per CDR3 protein. Of 450,000 to 650,000 distinct CDR3 sequences listed, less than 25% are singletons. The sample here was PBMCs, taken 20 to 25 days after the first yellow fever vaccination. Receptors originate from a man aged 18-30 years who received the YFV17D yellow fever vaccine.

The gene calls are TRBV12-3 or TRBV12-4 and TRBJ2-3, with 15 nucleotides matching TRBD2. Trimming cost V 4 bases and J 2 bases; bases outside gene matches: 7. The CDR3 length is 18 residues. CDR3 DNA sequence: TGTGCCAGCAGTTCAACCGGGACTAGCGGGGGGTTCACAGATACGCAGTATTTT. Its translation: CASSSTGTSGGFTDTQYF.

The V gene is TRBV19, the J gene TRBJ1-1; D remains ambiguous. Trimming left V 4 bases short and J 6 bases short, with 15 bases between. This CDR3 is 14 amino acids long. Germline CDR1 is LNHDA and CDR2 is SQIVND (reference sequence). In DNA, the CDR3 is TGTGCCAGTAGTACCGCAATTGAGTTGGCTGAAGCTTTCTTT. This encodes CASSTAIELAEAFF. Together with reference TRBV19 and TRBJ1-1, the CDR3 gives the full variable domain: DGGITQSPKYLFRKEGQNVTLSCEQNLNHDAMYWYRQDPGQGLRLIYYSQIVNDFQKGDIAEGYSVSREKKESFPLTVTSAQKNPTAFYLCASSTAIELAEAFFGQGTRLTVV.

This clonotype turned up a few times. This sequence joins TRBV5-1 and TRBJ2-1; D is uncertain. This CDR3 has 16 amino acids. From germline, CDR1 is SGHRS and CDR2 YFSETQ. Trimming took off 0 bases at V and 1 base at J, with 11 bases between the two ends. CDR3 sequence: CASSLVSGTSYNEQFF. The CDR3 region has the DNA TGCGCCAGCAGCTTGGTTTCAGGAACTTCCTACAATGAGCAGTTCTTC.

Many counts were recorded for this clonotype. This chain uses TRBV7-2 with TRBJ1-4; no firm D call. The V gene's germline CDR1 is SGHTA and CDR2 FQGNSA. This CDR3 region has 13 residues. V lost 3 bases and J 6 bases, leaving 8 bases between the germline ends. This chain's CDR3 is CASSLARDEKLFF. Written as DNA, the CDR3 is TGTGCCAGCAGCTTGGCCCGGGATGAAAAACTGTTTTTT.

This clonotype has a count of ten or more. The chain links TRBV18 to TRBJ2-2; either TRBD1 or TRBD2 may supply D (5 bases each). CDR3 length: 16 residues. Germline CDR1 is KGHSH and CDR2 is LQKENI. V was pared by 2 bases and J by 8 bases, with 18 bases between. CDR3 residues: CASSPNRDPGAGELFF. CDR3 bases: TGTGCCAGCTCACCAAACCGGGACCCGGGTGCTGGGGAGCTGTTTTTT.

V usage is TRBV11-2 and J usage is TRBJ2-5; D gene ambiguous. The CDR3 covers 12 residues. From germline, CDR1 is SGHAT and CDR2 FQNNGV. Trimming shortened V by 2 bases and J by 10 bases, and 11 bases separated the two germline ends. CDR3 bases: TGTGCCAGCAGCTTACATTTTAGGAGCCAGTACTTC. This encodes CASSLHFRSQYF.

The chain recombines TRBV7-3 with TRBJ2-1; 7 nucleotides line up with TRBD2. CDR3 size: 17 residues. The V gene's germline CDR1 is SGHTA and CDR2 FQGTGA. The junction had 7 bases not matched to a gene; V was cut back by 0 bases and J by 2 bases. DNA of the CDR3: TGTGCCAGCAGCTTAACGGGGGGAGGGAGAGCCTACAATGAGCAGTTCTTC. Residues: CASSLTGGGRAYNEQFF.

This clonotype occurred many times. The chain uses TRBV12-3 or TRBV12-4 and TRBJ2-3, with TRBD1 matching over 7 bases. V dropped 9 bases and J dropped 5; count of bases not matched to a gene: 8. The CDR3 spans 13 residues. The CDR3 loop is CASTGVLVDTQYF. CDR3 DNA: TGTGCCAGTACAGGGGTTTTAGTAGATACGCAGTATTTT.

This clonotype was seen ten or more times. The CDR3 bases are TGTGCCAGCAGTTACGTACTTGGCCTGCGCAAAGCTTTCTTT. Protein product: CASSYVLGLRKAFF. The chain is built from TRBV6-5 and TRBJ1-1; unclear D gene. CDR3 length: 14 amino acids. Trimming stripped 2 bases from V and 9 bases from J, with 16 bases between. Germline loops: CDR1 MNHEY, CDR2 SVGAGI.

The chain is built from TRBV20-1 and TRBJ1-6, with a tentative D call TRBD1 (6 bases). The CDR3 is 15 residues long. Trimming removed 5 bases at V and 5 bases at J, with 16 bases between. Germline CDR1 reads DFQATT; CDR2 reads SNEGSKA (reference sequence). The CDR3 nucleotides read TGCAGTGCTTCTTGGGGGGCAGGGGATAATTCACCCCTCCACTTT. Translated, it gives CSASWGAGDNSPLHF.

About this clonotype: Possible read error: a much larger clone is one base away. The V call is TRBV25-1, the J call TRBJ2-2; D not certain. CDR3 length: 12 residues. V was cut by 5 bases and J by 5 bases, with 6 bases left in between. Germline V CDR1 and CDR2: MGHDK, SYGVNS. The CDR3 region has the DNA TGTGCCAGCAGTCGGAAAACCGGGGAGCTGTTTTTT. It specifies CASSRKTGELFF.

The rearrangement links TRBV7-9 to TRBJ2-5; D is unresolved. The CDR3 is made up of 16 amino acids. The germline V gene has CDR1 SEHNR and CDR2 FQNEAQ (reference sequence). V shed 0 bases and J shed 2 bases, with 13 bases lying between them. The CDR3, as DNA: TGTGCCAGCAGCTTAGCTCTAGGGATGGAGCAAGAGACCCAGTACTTC. This gives the protein CASSLALGMEQETQYF.

The J gene is TRBJ1-5, the V gene TRBV7-9; the D is unclear. CDR1 and CDR2 from the germline V gene are SEHNR and FQNEAQ (reference sequence). Between the trimmed V and J ends, which lost 10 bases and 0 bases, there was a span of 13 bases. The CDR3 is made up of 14 amino acids. CDR3 sequence (DNA): TGTGCCACACATAGATTTTATAGCAATCAGCCCCAGCATTTT. This sequence encodes CATHRFYSNQPQHF.

The V and J genes are TRBV9 and TRBJ2-3, with 7 bases identical to TRBD2. The V segment lost 4 bases and the J segment 2 bases; nucleotides outside the gene matches: 10. Germline V lookup: CDR1 SGDLS, CDR2 YYNGEE. CDR3 length equals 16 residues. CDR3 coding DNA: TGTGCCAGCAGCCTCCGGGGGGACCTCAACACAGATACGCAGTATTTT. Translating it yields CASSLRGDLNTDTQYF.

This clonotype was seen more than once but under ten times. This chain links TRBV20-1 with TRBJ2-5; either TRBD1 or TRBD2 may supply D (5 bases each). Trimming stripped 3 bases from V and 4 bases from J, with 12 bases between. CDR1 and CDR2 from the germline V gene are DFQATT and SNEGSKA (reference sequence). CDR3 length: 13 amino acids. The CDR3, as DNA: TGCAGTGCTAGGTTGGTGGGGGTAGAGACCCAGTACTTC. Translated, it gives CSARLVGVETQYF.